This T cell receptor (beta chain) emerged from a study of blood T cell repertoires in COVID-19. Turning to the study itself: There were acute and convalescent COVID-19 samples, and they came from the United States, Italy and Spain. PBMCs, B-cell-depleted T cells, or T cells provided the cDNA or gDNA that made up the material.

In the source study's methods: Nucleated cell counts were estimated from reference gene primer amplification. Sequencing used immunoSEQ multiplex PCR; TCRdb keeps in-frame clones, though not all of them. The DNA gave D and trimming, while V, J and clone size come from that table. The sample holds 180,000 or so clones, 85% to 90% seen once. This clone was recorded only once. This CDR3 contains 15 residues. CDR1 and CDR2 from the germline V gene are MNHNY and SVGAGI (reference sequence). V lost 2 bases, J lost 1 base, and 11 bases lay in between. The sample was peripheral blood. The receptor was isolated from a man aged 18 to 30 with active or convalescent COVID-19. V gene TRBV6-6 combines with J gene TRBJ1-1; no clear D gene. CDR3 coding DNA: TGTGCCAGCAGTTACCCCGGAGGCGAGAACACTGAAGCTTTCTTT. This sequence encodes CASSYPGGENTEAFF.